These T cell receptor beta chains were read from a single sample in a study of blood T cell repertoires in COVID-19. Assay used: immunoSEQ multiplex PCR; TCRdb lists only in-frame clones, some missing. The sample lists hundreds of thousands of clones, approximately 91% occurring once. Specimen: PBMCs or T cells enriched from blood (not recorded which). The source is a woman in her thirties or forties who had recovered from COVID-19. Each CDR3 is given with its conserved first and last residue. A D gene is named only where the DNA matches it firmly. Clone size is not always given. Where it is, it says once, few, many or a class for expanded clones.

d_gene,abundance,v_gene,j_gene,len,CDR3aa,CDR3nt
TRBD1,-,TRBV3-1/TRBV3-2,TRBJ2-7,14,CASSPRGTGGKQYF,TGTGCCAGCAGCCCCAGGGGGACAGGGGGCAAGCAGTACTTC
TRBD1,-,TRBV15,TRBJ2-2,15,CATSYGTGDTGELFF,TGTGCCACCAGCTACGGGACAGGTGACACCGGGGAGCTGTTTTTT
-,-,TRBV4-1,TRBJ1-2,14,CASSQDYGGTGYTF,TGCGCCAGCAGCCAAGATTACGGGGGGACTGGCTACACCTTC
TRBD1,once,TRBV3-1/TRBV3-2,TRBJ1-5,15,CASSLQGALHQPQHF,TGTGCCAGCAGCCTACAGGGGGCCCTACATCAGCCCCAGCATTTT
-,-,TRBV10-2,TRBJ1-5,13,CASSGEVTKPQHF,TGCGCCAGCAGTGGGGAGGTTACAAAGCCCCAGCATTTT
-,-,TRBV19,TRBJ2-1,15,CASSNRRSSYNEQFF,TGTGCCAGTAGTAACAGGCGTAGCTCCTACAATGAGCAGTTCTTC
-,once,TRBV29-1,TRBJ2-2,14,CSVGDTANTGELFF,TGCAGCGTCGGGGACACCGCGAACACCGGGGAGCTGTTTTTT
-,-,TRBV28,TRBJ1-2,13,CASSKGVNYGYTF,TGTGCCAGCAGTAAAGGGGTGAACTATGGCTACACCTTC
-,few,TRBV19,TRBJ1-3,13,CASTLGGGNTIYF,TGTGCCAGTACCCTAGGGGGTGGAAACACCATATATTTT
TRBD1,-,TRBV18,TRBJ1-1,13,CASSLQGDTEAFF,TGTGCCAGCTCTCTTCAGGGGGACACTGAAGCTTTCTTT
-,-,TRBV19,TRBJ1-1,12,CASSYEDTEAFF,TGTGCCAGTAGTTACGAGGACACTGAAGCTTTCTTT
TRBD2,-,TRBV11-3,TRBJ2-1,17,CASSLTSGRAGANEQFF,TGTGCCAGCAGCTTGACTAGCGGGAGGGCCGGGGCGAATGAGCAGTTCTTC
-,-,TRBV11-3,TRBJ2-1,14,CASRNIQNPNEQFF,TGTGCCAGCAGGAATATACAAAACCCCAATGAGCAGTTCTTC
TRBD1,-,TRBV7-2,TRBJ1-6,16,CASSLRTGAKNSPLHF,TGTGCCAGCAGCCTAAGGACAGGGGCGAAAAATTCACCCCTCCACTTT
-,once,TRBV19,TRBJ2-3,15,CASSPAGVGTDTQYF,TGTGCCAGTAGTCCGGCAGGGGTAGGCACAGATACGCAGTATTTT
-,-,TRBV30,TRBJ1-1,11,CAWSRGIEAFF,TGTGCCTGGAGTAGGGGGATTGAAGCTTTCTTT
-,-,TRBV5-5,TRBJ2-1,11,CASSLASEQFF,TGTGCCAGCAGCTTGGCTAGCGAGCAGTTCTTC
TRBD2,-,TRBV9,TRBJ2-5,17,CASSVGAIAGGAETQYF,TGTGCCAGCAGCGTAGGGGCCATAGCGGGAGGGGCGGAGACCCAGTACTTC
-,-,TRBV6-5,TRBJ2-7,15,CASSYSQYSSYEQYF,TGTGCCAGCAGTTACTCGCAGTACAGTTCCTACGAGCAGTACTTC
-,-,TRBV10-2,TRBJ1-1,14,CASSETVGNTEAFF,TGCGCCAGCAGTGAAACAGTAGGGAACACTGAAGCTTTCTTT
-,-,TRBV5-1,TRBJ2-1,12,CASSLEHRLQFF,TGCGCCAGCAGCTTGGAACACAGATTGCAGTTCTTC
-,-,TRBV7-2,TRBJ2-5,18,CASSLGTRGPGGQETQYF,TGTGCCAGCAGCTTAGGAACCCGGGGGCCAGGGGGACAAGAGACCCAGTACTTC
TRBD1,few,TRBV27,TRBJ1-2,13,CASRDREGNGYTF,TGTGCCAGCAGGGACAGGGAGGGGAATGGCTACACCTTC
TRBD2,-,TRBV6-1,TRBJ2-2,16,CASSEAGTSGTGELFF,TGTGCCAGCAGTGAAGCCGGGACTAGCGGGACCGGGGAGCTGTTTTTT
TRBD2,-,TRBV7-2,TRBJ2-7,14,CASSLISGSREQYF,TGTGCCAGCAGCTTAATAAGCGGGAGTCGAGAGCAGTACTTC
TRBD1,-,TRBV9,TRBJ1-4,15,CASSAQGARHEKLFF,TGTGCCAGCAGCGCCCAGGGGGCCCGCCATGAAAAACTGTTTTTT
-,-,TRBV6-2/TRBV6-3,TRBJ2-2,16,CASSYPLGRNTGELFF,TGTGCCAGCAGTTACCCTTTAGGGAGGAACACCGGGGAGCTGTTTTTT
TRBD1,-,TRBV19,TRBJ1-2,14,CASIASTGHYGYTF,TGTGCCAGTATCGCCTCGACAGGGCACTATGGCTACACCTTC
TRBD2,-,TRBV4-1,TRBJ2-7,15,CASSQGLADYYEQYF,TGCGCCAGCAGCCAAGGACTAGCGGACTATTACGAGCAGTACTTC
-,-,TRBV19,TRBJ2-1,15,CASTDFPSSYNEQFF,TGTGCCAGTACTGATTTTCCGAGCTCCTACAATGAGCAGTTCTTC
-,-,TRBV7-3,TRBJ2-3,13,CASNSGSTDTQYF,TGTGCCAGCAACAGCGGTAGCACAGATACGCAGTATTTT
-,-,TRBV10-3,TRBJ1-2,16,CAISDGPGEDDYGYTF,TGTGCCATCAGTGACGGGCCAGGGGAAGATGACTATGGCTACACCTTC
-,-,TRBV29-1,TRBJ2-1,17,CSVEDLSGTLGYNEQFF,TGCAGCGTTGAAGATTTGTCAGGGACTCTAGGCTACAATGAGCAGTTCTTC
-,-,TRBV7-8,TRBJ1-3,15,CASSLAYGGINTIYF,TGTGCCAGCAGCTTAGCCTACGGGGGGATAAACACCATATATTTT
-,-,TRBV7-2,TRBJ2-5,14,CASSLHRELETQYF,TGTGCCAGCAGCTTACACAGGGAATTAGAGACCCAGTACTTC
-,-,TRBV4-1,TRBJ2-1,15,CASSQDGTRVYEQFF,TGCGCCAGCAGCCAAGATGGGACACGTGTCTATGAGCAGTTCTTC
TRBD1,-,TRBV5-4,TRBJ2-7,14,CASSLFQGAYEQYF,TGTGCCAGCAGTCTATTCCAGGGGGCGTACGAGCAGTACTTC
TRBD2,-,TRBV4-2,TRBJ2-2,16,CASSLLAGGDTGELFF,TGTGCCAGCAGCTTACTAGCGGGAGGGGACACCGGGGAGCTGTTTTTT
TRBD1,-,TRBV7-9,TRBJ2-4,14,CASSLEQGANIQYF,TGTGCCAGCAGCTTAGAACAGGGGGCAAACATTCAGTACTTC
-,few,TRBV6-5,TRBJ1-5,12,CASMREHQPQHF,TGTGCCAGCATGAGGGAACATCAGCCCCAGCATTTT
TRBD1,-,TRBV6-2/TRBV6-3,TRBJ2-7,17,CASSKYLDRGFPYEQYF,TGTGCCAGCAGCAAATACCTGGACAGGGGATTTCCCTACGAGCAGTACTTC
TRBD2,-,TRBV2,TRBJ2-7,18,CASSHMTSGGAGSYEQYF,TGTGCCAGCAGCCATATGACTAGCGGGGGGGCAGGCTCCTACGAGCAGTACTTC
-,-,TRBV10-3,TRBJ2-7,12,CAISPQGREQYF,TGTGCCATCAGTCCACAGGGTCGGGAGCAGTACTTC
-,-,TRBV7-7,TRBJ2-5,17,CASSLGVRGKDRETQYF,TGTGCTAGCAGCTTAGGCGTAAGGGGAAAGGATCGAGAGACCCAGTACTTC
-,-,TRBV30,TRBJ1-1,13,CAWSPPFGTEAFF,TGTGCCTGGAGTCCCCCCTTCGGGACTGAAGCTTTCTTT